The rows below give T cell receptor beta chains drawn from one sample of a study of CD8 T cells in Susac syndrome. TCRdb recomputed calls from the immunoSEQ multiplex PCR reads with MiXCR, one row per CDR3 protein. The sample includes 150,000 to 200,000 distinct CDR3 sequences, approximately 96% of them seen just once. The sample was CD4+ T cells from PBMCs. The source is a human donor with multiple sclerosis. Both conserved end residues are part of each CDR3. A D gene is named only where the DNA matches it firmly. Clone size appears in some rows only: once, few, many, or a class for an expanded clone.

d_call j_call v_call clone_size cdr3_length cdr3_aa cdr3_nt
. TRBJ2-1 TRBV20-1 . 11 CSAMTRQVKFF TGCAGTGCTATGACTAGACAGGTCAAGTTCTTC
. TRBJ2-2 TRBV4-1 . 14 CASSQWVSTGELFF TGCGCCAGCAGCCAATGGGTGTCGACCGGGGAGCTGTTTTTT
. TRBJ1-1 TRBV18 . 12 CASSPGETEAFF TGTGCCAGCTCCCCAGGGGAAACTGAAGCTTTCTTT
. TRBJ2-6 TRBV2 once 15 CASSEWGAGANVLTF TGTGCCAGCAGTGAATGGGGCGCTGGGGCCAACGTCCTGACTTTC
. TRBJ2-7 TRBV29-1 . 11 CSGGDFYEQYF TGCAGCGGCGGGGATTTCTACGAGCAGTACTTC
. TRBJ2-7 TRBV18 . 15 CASSRTGGPSYEQYF TGTGCCAGCTCGAGGACGGGGGGCCCCTCCTACGAGCAGTACTTC
. TRBJ1-1 TRBV30 . 11 CAFQESTEAFF TGTGCCTTCCAGGAGAGCACTGAAGCTTTCTTT
. TRBJ1-5 TRBV7-9 . 19 CASSLGDPRFSRSNQPQHF TGTGCCAGCAGCTTAGGGGACCCCAGATTTAGCCGGAGCAATCAGCCCCAGCATTTT
. TRBJ2-2 TRBV9 . 14 CASSASGVPGELFF TGTGCCAGCAGCGCATCAGGGGTTCCCGGGGAGCTGTTTTTT
TRBD1 TRBJ2-7 TRBV28 . 19 CASSARPRDRWLLSYEQYF TGTGCCAGCAGTGCACGACCCCGGGACAGGTGGCTCCTCTCCTACGAGCAGTACTTC
. TRBJ2-3 TRBV2 . 11 CAPRATDTQYF TGTGCCCCGAGGGCCACAGATACGCAGTATTTT
TRBD1 TRBJ2-3 TRBV20-1 . 14 CSVPDRGGTDTQYF TGCAGTGTTCCCGACAGGGGCGGCACAGATACGCAGTATTTT
. TRBJ2-1 TRBV3-1 . 12 CASSQSAGEQFF TGTGCCAGCAGCCAATCCGCGGGGGAGCAGTTCTTC
. TRBJ2-1 TRBV19 . 14 CASSNDRTYNEQFF TGTGCCAGTAGTAATGACAGGACCTACAATGAGCAGTTCTTC
. TRBJ1-5 TRBV12-3/TRBV12-4 . 14 CASSTDRFNQPQHF TGTGCCAGCAGCACCGACAGGTTCAATCAGCCCCAGCATTTT
TRBD1 TRBJ1-2 TRBV19 few 13 CASSPRTGDGYTF TGTGCCAGTAGTCCGAGGACAGGGGATGGCTACACCTTC
. TRBJ2-1 TRBV7-9 . 13 CASSWGPDNEQFF TGTGCCAGCAGCTGGGGCCCCGACAATGAGCAGTTCTTC
. TRBJ2-4 TRBV29-1 once 13 CSVVRQAKNIQYF TGCAGCGTTGTACGACAGGCGAAAAACATTCAGTACTTC
TRBD1 TRBJ1-4 TRBV29-1 . 16 CSARDRGMGTNEKLFF TGCAGCGCACGGGACAGGGGGATGGGGACTAATGAAAAACTGTTTTTT
. TRBJ1-2 TRBV20-1 . 13 CSATPGINYGYTF TGCAGTGCTACCCCGGGCATTAACTATGGCTACACCTTC
. TRBJ1-6 TRBV12-3/TRBV12-4 few 14 CASRDSSYNSPLHF TGTGCCAGCAGGGATAGCTCCTATAATTCACCCCTCCACTTT
. TRBJ1-2 TRBV9 . 15 CASSRGTPDSYGYTF TGTGCCAGCAGCAGGGGGACGCCGGACAGCTATGGCTACACCTTC
TRBD2 TRBJ2-3 TRBV20-1 . 14 CSAESGGGTDTQYF TGCAGTGCTGAGAGCGGGGGGGGCACAGATACGCAGTATTTT
TRBD1 TRBJ1-5 TRBV18 . 15 CASSPGQGINQPQHF TGTGCCAGCTCACCGGGACAGGGGATCAATCAGCCCCAGCATTTT
. TRBJ2-6 TRBV12-3/TRBV12-4 once 15 CASSLTVSGANVLTF TGTGCCAGCAGTTTAACCGTCTCTGGGGCCAACGTCCTGACTTTC
. TRBJ2-2 TRBV5-4 once 13 CASSLRVSGELFF TGTGCCAGCAGCTTAAGGGTGTCCGGGGAGCTGTTTTTT
TRBD2 TRBJ2-1 TRBV9 . 16 CASSVGGLAGSNEQFF TGTGCCAGCAGCGTAGGCGGGCTAGCGGGCTCAAATGAGCAGTTCTTC
TRBD1 TRBJ1-3 TRBV3-1 . 15 CASSPWTGAGNTIYF TGTGCCAGCAGCCCCTGGACAGGGGCTGGAAACACCATATATTTT
TRBD1 TRBJ1-1 TRBV7-8 . 16 CASSQQGTFRGTEAFF TGTGCCAGCAGCCAACAGGGGACCTTTAGGGGCACTGAAGCTTTCTTT
. TRBJ2-7 TRBV18 . 16 CASSPRGGSSSYEQYF TGTGCCAGCTCACCACGCGGGGGCTCGTCCTCCTACGAGCAGTACTTC
. TRBJ1-2 TRBV7-9 . 14 CASSSSLPGYGYTF TGTGCCAGCAGCAGTTCCCTTCCAGGGTATGGCTACACCTTC
TRBD1 TRBJ2-5 TRBV20-1 . 15 CSARPGQRYQGTQYF TGCAGTGCTAGACCGGGACAGCGGTACCAAGGGACCCAGTACTTC
TRBD1 TRBJ1-2 TRBV29-1 . 11 CSSTGAHGYTF TGCAGCTCGACAGGGGCTCATGGCTACACCTTC
TRBD1 TRBJ2-6 TRBV27 . 18 CASRGDRDISGGANVLTF TGTGCCAGCAGAGGGGACAGGGATATCTCGGGAGGGGCCAACGTCCTGACTTTC
. TRBJ2-3 TRBV23-1 . 20 CASSRGRGARYERSTDTQYF TGCGCCAGCAGTCGGGGCAGGGGCGCCCGGTACGAGCGGAGCACAGATACGCAGTATTTT
. TRBJ2-2 TRBV3-1 . 14 CASKPGPNTGELFF TGTGCCAGCAAACCTGGTCCGAACACCGGGGAGCTGTTTTTT
TRBD1 TRBJ1-2 TRBV29-1 . 14 CSVEGRGRDYGYTF TGCAGCGTTGAGGGCAGGGGGCGAGACTATGGCTACACCTTC
. TRBJ1-5 TRBV7-2 . 16 CASSLGARGLNQPQHF TGTGCCAGCAGCTTAGGGGCCAGGGGCCTCAATCAGCCCCAGCATTTT
. TRBJ2-7 TRBV18 few 13 CASSPLPGYEQYF TGTGCCAGCTCACCCCTTCCCGGCTACGAGCAGTACTTC
. TRBJ1-6 TRBV20-1 once 14 CSAYLPRENSPLHF TGCAGTGCGTATCTTCCTCGGGAGAATTCACCCCTCCACTTT
TRBD1 TRBJ2-3 TRBV2 once 15 CASSETGGALDTQYF TGTGCCAGCAGTGAGACAGGGGGCGCGTTGGATACGCAGTATTTT
. TRBJ2-7 TRBV7-2 . 12 CASSLGTAEQYF TGTGCCAGCAGCTTAGGAACGGCCGAGCAGTACTTC
TRBD1 TRBJ1-6 TRBV20-1 . 17 CSARDPGQGFYNSPLHF TGCAGTGCTAGAGACCCGGGACAGGGATTCTATAATTCACCCCTCCACTTT
. TRBJ2-1 TRBV2 . 10 CASSDLEQFF TGTGCCAGCAGTGACTTGGAGCAGTTCTTC
. TRBJ1-2 TRBV4-1 . 11 CASSQRGGYTF TGCGCCAGCAGCCAACGGGGTGGCTACACCTTC
. TRBJ1-3 TRBV15 once 13 CATSVSSGNTIYF TGTGCCACCAGCGTGTCCTCTGGAAACACCATATATTTT
TRBD1 TRBJ2-7 TRBV28 . 15 CASSLSGTGSYEQYF TGTGCCAGCAGTTTATCAGGGACAGGGTCCTACGAGCAGTACTTC
. TRBJ2-1 TRBV7-9 . 16 CASSRKAESSYNEQFF TGTGCCAGCAGCCGTAAAGCCGAGAGCTCCTACAATGAGCAGTTCTTC
. TRBJ1-1 TRBV6-5 . 13 CASRPQGNTEAFF TGTGCCAGCAGACCCCAGGGAAACACTGAAGCTTTCTTT
. TRBJ1-2 TRBV7-2 . 12 CASTFGGGGYTF TGTGCCAGCACCTTCGGGGGGGGCGGCTACACCTTC
TRBD2 TRBJ2-7 TRBV3-1 . 14 CASSRQAGDYEQYF TGTGCCAGCAGCCGGCAAGCGGGGGACTACGAGCAGTACTTC
. TRBJ2-7 TRBV7-8 . 12 CASSLRRAEQYF TGTGCCAGCAGCTTAAGGAGGGCCGAGCAGTACTTC
. TRBJ2-3 TRBV12-3/TRBV12-4 . 14 CASSLGASTDTQYF TGTGCCAGCAGCCTCGGTGCTAGCACAGATACGCAGTATTTT
. TRBJ2-1 TRBV2 . 13 CASRFDRDNEQFF TGTGCCAGCAGGTTTGATAGGGACAATGAGCAGTTCTTC
. TRBJ1-5 TRBV28 . 14 CASSLSGVNQPQHF TGTGCCAGCAGTTTATCAGGGGTAAATCAGCCCCAGCATTTT
. TRBJ1-5 TRBV12-3/TRBV12-4 once 12 CASSFGLRPQHF TGTGCCAGCAGTTTCGGTCTAAGGCCCCAGCATTTT
. TRBJ2-7 TRBV29-1 . 14 CSAATGSGYYEQYF TGCAGCGCGGCCACAGGGTCCGGATACTACGAGCAGTACTTC